The clone carrying this T cell receptor (beta chain) is medium-sized (0.01 to 0.1%) by share. Its cognate antigen is unknown. This CDR3 has 15 amino acids. Germline values: CDR1 MRHNA, CDR2 SNTAGT. Unmatched junction bases numbered 0, after V lost 0 bases and J lost 6 bases. These data come from a study of T cell responses to AZD1222 COVID-19 vaccine. Study background: It was second doses at about 4 or about 12 weeks that were pooled.

Whole-study results and caveats: Baseline serology detected seropositivity in only 5 to 7 AZD1222 recipients. CD4 TCRs covered the whole spike, strongest at regions 160-218 and 743-854. Repertoire sampling occurred only after the peak T cell response.

The data were produced by immunoSEQ multiplex PCR, yet TCRdb's version contains in-frame clones alone and is incomplete. The sample has some 50,000 clones, about 86% seen once; the top ten hold 16%. The source was peripheral blood, collected on day 0 of AZD1222 vaccination. The genes are TRBV6-4 and TRBJ2-1; 12 bases are shared with TRBD2. The origin of this receptor is an adult in good health. The CDR3 reads CASSDSTSGSNEQFF. DNA of the CDR3: TGTGCCAGCAGTGACTCGACTAGCGGGAGCAATGAGCAGTTCTTC.